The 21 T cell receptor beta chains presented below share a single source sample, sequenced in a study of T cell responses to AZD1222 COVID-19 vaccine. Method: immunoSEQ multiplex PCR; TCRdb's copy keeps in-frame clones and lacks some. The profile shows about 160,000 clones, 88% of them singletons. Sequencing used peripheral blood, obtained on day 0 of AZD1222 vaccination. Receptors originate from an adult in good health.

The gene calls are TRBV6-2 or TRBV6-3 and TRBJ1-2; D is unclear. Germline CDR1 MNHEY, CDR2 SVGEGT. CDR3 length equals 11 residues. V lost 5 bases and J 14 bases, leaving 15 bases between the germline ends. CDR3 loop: CASSQKQDSTF. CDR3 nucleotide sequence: TGTGCCAGCAGTCAAAAGCAAGACTCTACCTTC.

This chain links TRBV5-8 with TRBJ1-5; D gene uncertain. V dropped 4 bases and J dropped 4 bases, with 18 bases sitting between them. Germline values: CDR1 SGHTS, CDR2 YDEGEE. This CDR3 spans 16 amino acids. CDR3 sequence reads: CASSALGRVANQPQHF. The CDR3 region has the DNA TGTGCCAGCAGCGCCCTGGGGAGGGTGGCAAATCAGCCCCAGCATTTT.

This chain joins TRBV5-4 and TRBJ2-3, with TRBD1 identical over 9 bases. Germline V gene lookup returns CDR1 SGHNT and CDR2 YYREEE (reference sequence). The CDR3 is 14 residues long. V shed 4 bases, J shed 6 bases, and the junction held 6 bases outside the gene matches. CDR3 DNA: TGTGCCAGCAGCCTACAGGGGGCTGCCGATACGCAGTATTTT. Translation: CASSLQGAADTQYF.

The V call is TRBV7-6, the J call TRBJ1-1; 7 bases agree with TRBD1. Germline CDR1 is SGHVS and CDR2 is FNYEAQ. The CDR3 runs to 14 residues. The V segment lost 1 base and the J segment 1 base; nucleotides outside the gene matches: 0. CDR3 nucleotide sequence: TGTGCCAGCAGCTTAGGACAGGGGAACACTGAAGCTTTCTTT. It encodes CASSLGQGNTEAFF.

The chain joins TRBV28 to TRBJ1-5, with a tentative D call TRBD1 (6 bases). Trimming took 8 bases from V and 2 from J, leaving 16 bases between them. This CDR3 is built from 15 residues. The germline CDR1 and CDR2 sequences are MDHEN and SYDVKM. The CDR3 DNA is TGTGCCAGCCGGGGGGCCACAATGGGCAATCAGCCCCAGCATTTT. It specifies CASRGATMGNQPQHF.

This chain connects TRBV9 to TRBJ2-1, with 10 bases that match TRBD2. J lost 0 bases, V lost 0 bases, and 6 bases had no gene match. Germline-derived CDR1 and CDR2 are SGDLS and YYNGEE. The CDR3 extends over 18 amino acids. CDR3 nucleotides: TGTGCCAGCAGCGTAGTGTCTAGCGGGAGTAGCTCCTACAATGAGCAGTTCTTC. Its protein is CASSVVSSGSSSYNEQFF. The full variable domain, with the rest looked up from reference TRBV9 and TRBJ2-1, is DSGVTQTPKHLITATGQRVTLRCSPRSGDLSVYWYQQSLDQGLQFLIQYYNGEERAKGNILERFSAQQFPDLHSELNLSSLELGDSALYFCASSVVSSGSSSYNEQFFGPGTRLTVL.

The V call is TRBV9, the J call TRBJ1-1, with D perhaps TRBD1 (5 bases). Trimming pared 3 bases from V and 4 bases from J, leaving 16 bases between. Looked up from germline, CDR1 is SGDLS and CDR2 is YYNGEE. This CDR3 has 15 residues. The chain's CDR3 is CASSDSVDGGTEAFF. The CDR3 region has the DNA TGTGCCAGCAGCGACTCGGTTGACGGGGGCACTGAAGCTTTCTTT. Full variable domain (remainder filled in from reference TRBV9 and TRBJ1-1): DSGVTQTPKHLITATGQRVTLRCSPRSGDLSVYWYQQSLDQGLQFLIQYYNGEERAKGNILERFSAQQFPDLHSELNLSSLELGDSALYFCASSDSVDGGTEAFFGQGTRLTVV.

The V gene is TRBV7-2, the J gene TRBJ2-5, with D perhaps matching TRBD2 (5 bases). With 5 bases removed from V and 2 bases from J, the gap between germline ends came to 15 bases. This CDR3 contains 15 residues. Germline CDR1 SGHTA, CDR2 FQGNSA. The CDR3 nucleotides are TGTGCCAGCAGCCCCCGCCTAGCCCTGCAAGAGACCCAGTACTTC. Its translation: CASSPRLALQETQYF.

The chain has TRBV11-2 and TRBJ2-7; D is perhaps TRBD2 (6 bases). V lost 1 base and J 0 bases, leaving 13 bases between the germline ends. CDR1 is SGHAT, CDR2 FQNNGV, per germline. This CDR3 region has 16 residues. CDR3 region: CASSLGAAGLSYEQYF. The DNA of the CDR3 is TGTGCCAGCAGCTTAGGGGCCGCGGGACTCTCCTACGAGCAGTACTTC.

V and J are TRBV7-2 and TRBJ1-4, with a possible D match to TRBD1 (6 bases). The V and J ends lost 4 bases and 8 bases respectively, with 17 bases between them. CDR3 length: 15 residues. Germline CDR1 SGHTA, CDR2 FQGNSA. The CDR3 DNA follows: TGTGCCAGCAGCTCGCACAGGGATGGAGGAGAAAAACTGTTTTTT. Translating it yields CASSSHRDGGEKLFF.

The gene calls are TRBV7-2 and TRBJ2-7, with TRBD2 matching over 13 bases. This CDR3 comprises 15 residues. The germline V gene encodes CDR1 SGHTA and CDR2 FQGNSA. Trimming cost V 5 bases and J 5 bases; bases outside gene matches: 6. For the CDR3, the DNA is TGTGCCAGCAGCCCACGACTAGCGGGAGGCAACGAGCAGTACTTC. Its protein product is CASSPRLAGGNEQYF.

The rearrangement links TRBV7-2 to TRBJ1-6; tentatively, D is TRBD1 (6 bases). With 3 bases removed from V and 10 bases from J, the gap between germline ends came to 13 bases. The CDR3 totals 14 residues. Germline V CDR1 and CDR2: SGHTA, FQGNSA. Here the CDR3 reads CASSLLGGGSPLHF. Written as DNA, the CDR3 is TGTGCCAGCAGCTTGTTGGGGGGCGGGTCACCCCTCCACTTT.

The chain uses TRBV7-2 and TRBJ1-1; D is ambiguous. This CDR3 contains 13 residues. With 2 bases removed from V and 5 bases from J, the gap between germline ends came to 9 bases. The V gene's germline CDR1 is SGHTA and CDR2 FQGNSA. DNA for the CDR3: TGTGCCAGCAGCTTAACGGAAGGAACTGAAGCTTTCTTT. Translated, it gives CASSLTEGTEAFF.

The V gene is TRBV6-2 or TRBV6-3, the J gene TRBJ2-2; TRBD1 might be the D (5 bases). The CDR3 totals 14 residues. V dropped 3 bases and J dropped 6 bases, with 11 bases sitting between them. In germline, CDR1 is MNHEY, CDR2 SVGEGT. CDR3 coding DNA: TGTGCCAGCAGTTATACAGGTACAGCCGGGGAGCTGTTTTTT. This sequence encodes CASSYTGTAGELFF.

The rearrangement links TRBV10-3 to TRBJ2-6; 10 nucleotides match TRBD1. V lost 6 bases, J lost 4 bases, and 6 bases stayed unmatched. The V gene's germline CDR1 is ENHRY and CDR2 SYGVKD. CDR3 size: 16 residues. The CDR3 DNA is TGTGCCATCAGCCGGGACAGGGGATTAGGGGCCAACGTCCTGACTTTC. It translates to CAISRDRGLGANVLTF.

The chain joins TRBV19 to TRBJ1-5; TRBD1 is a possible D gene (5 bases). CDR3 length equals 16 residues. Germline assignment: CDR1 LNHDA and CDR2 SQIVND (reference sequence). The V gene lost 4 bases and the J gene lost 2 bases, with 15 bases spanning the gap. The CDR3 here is CASSRGVQGGNQPQHF. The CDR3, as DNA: TGTGCCAGTAGTAGGGGGGTTCAGGGAGGCAATCAGCCCCAGCATTTT.

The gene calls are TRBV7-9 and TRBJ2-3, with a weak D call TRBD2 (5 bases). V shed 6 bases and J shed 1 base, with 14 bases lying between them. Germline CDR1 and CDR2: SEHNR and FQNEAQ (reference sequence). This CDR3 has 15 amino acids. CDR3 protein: CASRRGADRTDTQYF. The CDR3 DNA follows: TGTGCCAGCAGGCGAGGAGCGGATCGCACAGATACGCAGTATTTT.

Written as DNA, the CDR3 is TGTGCCAGCAGTCCCGACAGGGCGAACACTGAAGCTTTCTTT. Amino acids: CASSPDRANTEAFF. The chain uses TRBV2 and TRBJ1-1; 7 nucleotides align to TRBD1. The V gene end was trimmed by 5 bases and the J gene end by 1 base; junction bases not matched to a gene: 4. This CDR3 has 14 amino acids. Germline loops: CDR1 SNHLY, CDR2 FYNNEI.

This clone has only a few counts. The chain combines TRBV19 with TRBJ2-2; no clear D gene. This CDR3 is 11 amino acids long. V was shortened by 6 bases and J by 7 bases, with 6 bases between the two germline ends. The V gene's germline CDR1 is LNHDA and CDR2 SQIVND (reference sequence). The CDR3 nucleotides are TGTGCCAGTAGCCCGAGCGGGGAGCTGTTTTTT. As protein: CASSPSGELFF.

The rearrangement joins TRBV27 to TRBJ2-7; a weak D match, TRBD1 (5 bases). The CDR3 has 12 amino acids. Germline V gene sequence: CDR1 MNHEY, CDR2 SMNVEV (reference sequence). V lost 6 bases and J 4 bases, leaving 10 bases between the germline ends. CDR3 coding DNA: TGTGCCAGCAGAACCCAGGGTTACGAGCAGTACTTC. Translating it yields CASRTQGYEQYF.

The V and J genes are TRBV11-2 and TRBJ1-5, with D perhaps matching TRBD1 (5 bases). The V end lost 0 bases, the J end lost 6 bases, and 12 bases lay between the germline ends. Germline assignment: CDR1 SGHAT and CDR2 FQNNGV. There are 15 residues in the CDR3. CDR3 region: CASSLDLEGVQPQHF. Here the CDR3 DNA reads TGTGCCAGCAGCTTAGATCTTGAAGGGGTTCAGCCCCAGCATTTT.